This T cell receptor (beta chain) was profiled in a study of cytomegalovirus exposure and HLA in healthy donors. The PCR was carried out with 60 Vbeta primers and 13 Jbeta primers. Sequencing used immunoSEQ multiplex PCR; TCRdb keeps in-frame clones, though not all of them. The table shows around 64,000 clones, with more than 80% occurring only once. The junction had 3 bases not matched to a gene; V was cut back by 4 bases and J by 2 bases. The CDR3 is made up of 14 amino acids. From germline, CDR1 is SGHTA and CDR2 FQGNSA. This clonotype was sampled from a woman aged 25 to 39 in good health and CMV-seronegative. Input material: PBMCs. The chain combines TRBV7-2 with TRBJ2-3, with 7 bases lining up with TRBD1. CDR3 sequence (DNA): TGTGCCAGCAGCTCCGGGACAGTCACAGATACGCAGTATTTT. Protein product: CASSSGTVTDTQYF.